Below are 17 T cell receptor beta chains sequenced from a single sample in a study of technical replicates of blood from a handful of donors. Sequenced by immunoSEQ multiplex PCR; TCRdb stores in-frame clones only, minus some. The repertoire consists of about 98,000 clones, with more than 90% occurring once and the leading ten covering 0.2% to 0.25%. Input material: T cells isolated from PBMCs. The receptor source for this set is a human donor in good health.

The V gene is TRBV9, the J gene TRBJ2-3; D not resolved. The CDR3 spans 12 residues. Trimming stripped 0 bases from V and 5 bases from J, with 4 bases between. Germline CDR1 SGDLS, CDR2 YYNGEE. The CDR3 sequence: CASSVGLDTQYF. The CDR3 nucleotides read TGTGCCAGCAGCGTAGGACTAGATACGCAGTATTTT.

The chain links TRBV25-1 to TRBJ2-1; 8 bases align to TRBD2. Per the germline V gene, CDR1 is MGHDK and CDR2 is SYGVNS. There are 14 residues in the CDR3. V trimming: 4 bases; J trimming: 6 bases; junction bases outside the gene matches: 5. The CDR3 protein is CASSVGTSLNEQFF. Written as DNA, the CDR3 is TGTGCCAGCAGTGTGGGGACTAGTCTCAATGAGCAGTTCTTC.

The rearrangement joins TRBV7-9 to TRBJ1-1, with unresolved D. CDR3 size: 10 residues. Germline-derived CDR1 and CDR2 are SEHNR and FQNEAQ (reference sequence). DNA of the CDR3: TGTGCTAGTGAGGGAGCTGAAGCTTTCTTT. Amino acids: CASEGAEAFF.

This chain links TRBV6-5 with TRBJ2-5; 10 bases align to TRBD1. The V gene end was trimmed by 10 bases and the J gene end by 1 base; junction bases not matched to a gene: 6. Per the germline V gene, CDR1 is MNHEY and CDR2 is SVGAGI. This CDR3 comprises 14 residues. This chain's CDR3 is CATGRDRGQETQYF. In DNA, the CDR3 is TGTGCCACCGGCCGGGACAGGGGCCAAGAGACCCAGTACTTC.

J is TRBJ1-5 and V is TRBV19; D perhaps matches TRBD1 (5 bases). The length of the CDR3 is 14 residues. Germline V gene sequence: CDR1 LNHDA, CDR2 SQIVND (reference sequence). Trimming removed 5 bases from V and 1 base from J, with 9 bases in between. The CDR3 sequence: CASSPQGSNQPQHF. The DNA of the CDR3 is TGTGCCAGTAGTCCCCAGGGAAGCAATCAGCCCCAGCATTTT.

The genes are TRBV29-1 and TRBJ2-7; 7 bases match TRBD2. Looked up from germline, CDR1 is SQVTM and CDR2 is ANQGSEA. This CDR3 has 14 amino acids. V gave up 6 bases and J gave up 3 bases; unmatched junction bases: 11. The CDR3 bases are TGCAGCGTCCAACGTGGGGGAGGGAACTACGAGCAGTACTTC. Its translation: CSVQRGGGNYEQYF.

The rearrangement uses TRBV15 and TRBJ1-2; no clear D. Between the trimmed V and J ends, which lost 3 bases and 3 bases, there was a span of 5 bases. CDR1 is LNHNV, CDR2 YYDKDF, per germline (reference sequence). The CDR3 extends over 12 amino acids. Here the CDR3 reads CATSRADYGYTF. The CDR3 DNA follows: TGTGCCACCAGCAGGGCAGACTATGGCTACACCTTC.

On this clone itself: The sample holds other DNA sequences that translate to the same CDR3. The chain joins TRBV7-9 to TRBJ2-7; D is ambiguous. The CDR3 has 11 residues. Trimming took off 5 bases at V and 4 bases at J, with 6 bases between the two ends. CDR1 SEHNR and CDR2 FQNEAQ come from the germline V gene (reference sequence). The CDR3 DNA reads as TGTGCCAGCAGCCCCGCGTACGAGCAGTACTTC. It translates to CASSPAYEQYF.

This chain links TRBV5-6 with TRBJ1-2; 9 nucleotides align to TRBD1. From germline, CDR1 is SGHDT and CDR2 YYEEEE. Unmatched junction bases numbered 9, after V lost 3 bases and J lost 3 bases. The CDR3 has 16 residues. The DNA for the CDR3 is TGTGCCAGCAGCTCCGCTGGACAGGGGATATACTATGGCTACACCTTC. This gives the protein CASSSAGQGIYYGYTF.

The rearrangement uses TRBV6-5 and TRBJ1-1; possibly TRBD1 for D (5 bases). Trimming shortened V by 1 base and J by 1 base, and 10 bases separated the two germline ends. There are 15 residues in the CDR3. Looked up from germline, CDR1 is MNHEY and CDR2 is SVGAGI. The CDR3 protein is CASSYFGGKNTEAFF. CDR3 nucleotides: TGTGCCAGCAGTTACTTCGGGGGAAAGAACACTGAAGCTTTCTTT.

V is TRBV5-4 and J is TRBJ2-1, with TRBD2 identical over 14 bases. Germline assignment: CDR1 SGHNT and CDR2 YYREEE (reference sequence). Losses at the gene ends were 2 bases for V and 10 bases for J; bases not matched to a gene: 2. The CDR3 is 14 residues long. CDR3 bases: TGTGCCAGCAGCTTCAGACTAGCGGGGGGGGAGCAGTTCTTC. It codes for CASSFRLAGGEQFF.

The chain uses TRBV5-1 and TRBJ2-7; 10 bases match TRBD1. With 4 bases clipped from V and 1 base from J, the junction kept 5 bases outside the gene matches. The CDR3 spans 15 residues. CDR1 is SGHRS and CDR2 is YFSETQ in the germline V gene. The CDR3 DNA is TGCGCCAGCAGCATGGGACAGGGGTTGTCCTACGAGCAGTACTTC. It is translated as CASSMGQGLSYEQYF.

To note about this clone: Other DNA variants within this sample encode the same CDR3. The chain recombines TRBV4-1 with TRBJ2-5; 9 positions match TRBD2. Germline V gene sequence: CDR1 MGHRA, CDR2 YSYEKL. With 0 bases clipped from V and 5 bases from J, the junction kept 4 bases outside the gene matches. The CDR3 covers 15 residues. The CDR3 region is CASSQDRREGETQYF. The CDR3 DNA reads TGCGCCAGCAGCCAAGATCGGCGGGAGGGGGAGACCCAGTACTTC.

J is TRBJ2-7 and V is TRBV6-5, with 8 bases aligning to TRBD1. The germline gives CDR1 MNHEY, CDR2 SVGAGI. This CDR3 is built from 13 residues. V shed 6 bases, J shed 3 bases, and the junction held 4 bases outside the gene matches. CDR3 in amino acids: CASRDRADYEQYF. CDR3 in DNA: TGTGCCAGCAGGGACAGGGCCGACTACGAGCAGTACTTC.

This chain joins TRBV12-5 and TRBJ2-3; tentatively, D is TRBD1 (6 bases). Germline V lookup: CDR1 LGHNT, CDR2 FRNRAP. The CDR3 is 14 amino acids. Trimming left V 5 bases short and J 2 bases short, with 11 bases between. The CDR3 sequence is CASGTRDNTDTQYF. The CDR3 DNA sequence: TGTGCTAGTGGTACCCGGGACAACACAGATACGCAGTATTTT.

CDR3 residues: CASSMGTGGNQPQHF. DNA for the CDR3: TGTGCCAGTAGTATGGGGACAGGGGGAAATCAGCCCCAGCATTTT. The chain is built from TRBV19 and TRBJ1-5; 11 bases fit TRBD1. This CDR3 is built from 15 residues. Germline loops: CDR1 LNHDA, CDR2 SQIVND (reference sequence). V was pared by 3 bases and J by 4 bases, with 2 bases of the junction left unmatched.

V and J are TRBV27 and TRBJ2-7, with TRBD2 matching 8 bases. The CDR3 totals 17 residues. V lost 6 bases and J lost 1; bases outside the gene matches: 14. Germline values: CDR1 MNHEY, CDR2 SMNVEV (reference sequence). CDR3 nucleotides: TGTGCCAGCAGCCTCCTCGGTTACTCTAGCGGGTCCTACGAGCAGTACTTC. It codes for CASSLLGYSSGSYEQYF.